This T cell receptor beta chain is from a study of regulatory T cells in long-lasting Graves disease. Arm-PCR of CDR3 regions and iRepertoire HTBI primers were used to build TCR beta libraries. Via MiXCR, TCRdb re-called the multiplex PCR reads, giving one row per CDR3 protein. Among fewer than 350,000 distinct CDR3 sequences listed, about a sixth were seen once. This clonotype was detected many times. Time point noted: newly diagnosed GD, antithyroid drugs for less than 3 months. PBMC RNA was the source of the TCR library. Graves' disease diagnosis used American Thyroid Association guidelines. V lost 5 bases, J lost 3 bases, and 13 bases lay in between. Germline V CDR1 and CDR2: KGHDR, SFDVKD. The CDR3 totals 16 residues.

Here the sequenced sample was peripheral blood mononuclear cells (PBMCs), taken at new diagnosis, from a patient treated with antithyroid drugs. The chain uses TRBV24-1 and TRBJ2-6; D gene unclear. The TCR sequence derives from a female donor with Graves disease. CDR3: CATSASPGLGANVLTF. Here the CDR3 DNA reads TGTGCCACCAGTGCCTCCCCCGGGCTTGGGGCCAACGTCCTGACTTTC.